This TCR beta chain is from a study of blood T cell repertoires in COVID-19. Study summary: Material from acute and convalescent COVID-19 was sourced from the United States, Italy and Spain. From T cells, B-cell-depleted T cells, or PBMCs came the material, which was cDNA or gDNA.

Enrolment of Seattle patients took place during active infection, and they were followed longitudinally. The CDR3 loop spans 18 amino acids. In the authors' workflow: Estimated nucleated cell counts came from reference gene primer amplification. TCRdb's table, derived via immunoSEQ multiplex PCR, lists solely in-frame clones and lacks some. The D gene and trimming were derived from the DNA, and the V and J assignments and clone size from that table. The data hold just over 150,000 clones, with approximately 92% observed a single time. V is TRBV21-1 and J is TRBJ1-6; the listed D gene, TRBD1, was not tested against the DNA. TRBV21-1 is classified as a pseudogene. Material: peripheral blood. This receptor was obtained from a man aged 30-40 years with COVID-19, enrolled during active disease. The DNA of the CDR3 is TGTGCCAGCAGCAAAGGGATGGGGAAGGGGGCGCATAATTCACCCCTCCACTTT. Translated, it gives CASSKGMGKGAHNSPLHF.